These 12 T cell receptor beta chains were sequenced from one sample in a study of early T cells in non-severe SARS-CoV-2 infection. TCRdb passed the 5' RACE reads through MiXCR, listing each CDR3 protein once. The table lists roughly 48,000 distinct CDR3 sequences, over 7.5% of them singletons, with about 9.2% in the top ten. Sequencing used whole blood. The origin of the receptors is an adult who was a healthcare worker with PCR-confirmed SARS-CoV-2 infection or an uninfected control (not recorded which).

This clonotype was seen a few times. The chain is built from TRBV18 and TRBJ2-5; D not resolved. In germline, CDR1 is KGHSH, CDR2 LQKENI. This CDR3 is 14 amino acids long. Trimming pared 3 bases from V and 3 bases from J, leaving 11 bases between. CDR3 sequence: CASSPVRVEETQYF. DNA of the CDR3: TGTGCCAGCTCACCCGTTAGGGTTGAAGAGACCCAGTACTTC.

This clonotype turned up a few times. The chain is built from TRBV10-3 and TRBJ2-3, with 9 bases aligning to TRBD2. V gave up 4 bases and J gave up 0 bases; unmatched junction bases: 2. The CDR3 length is 15 residues. Germline assignment: CDR1 ENHRY and CDR2 SYGVKD. The CDR3 reads CAISVTSGSTDTQYF. The CDR3 region has the DNA TGTGCCATCAGTGTAACTAGCGGGAGCACAGATACGCAGTATTTT.

V gene TRBV4-3 combines with J gene TRBJ2-1; 10 bases fit TRBD2. Germline values: CDR1 LGHNA, CDR2 YSLEER. The J segment lost 7 bases and the V segment lost 0 bases, leaving 6 bases of the junction unmatched. The CDR3 runs to 16 residues. CDR3 sequence (DNA): TGCGCCAGCAGCCAAGATCGGGCTAGCGGGAGAAATGAGCAGTTCTTC. It translates to CASSQDRASGRNEQFF.

V is TRBV20-1 and J is TRBJ2-3; possibly TRBD1 for D (6 bases). The germline V gene encodes CDR1 DFQATT and CDR2 SNEGSKA (reference sequence). The CDR3 loop spans 12 amino acids. The V gene lost 2 bases and the J gene lost 7 bases, with 10 bases spanning the gap. This CDR3 reads CSARKGENTQYF. CDR3 DNA: TGCAGTGCTAGAAAGGGGGAGAATACGCAGTATTTT.

This clonotype was detected a few times. V gene TRBV12-3 or TRBV12-4 combines with J gene TRBJ2-1, with 7 bases identical to TRBD1. V was clipped by 6 bases and J by 3 bases; unmatched bases: 11. The CDR3 loop spans 16 amino acids. Here the CDR3 DNA reads TGTGCCAGCAGGGGGGCGACAGGGAGTTTCTACAATGAGCAGTTCTTC. Translation: CASRGATGSFYNEQFF.

This clonotype was counted between two and nine times. The chain combines TRBV6-5 with TRBJ1-6; 7 nucleotides agree with TRBD1. This CDR3 contains 14 residues. Trimming cost V 5 bases and J 4 bases; bases outside gene matches: 2. The germline CDR1 and CDR2 sequences are MNHEY and SVGAGI. The CDR3 sequence: CASSPGQYNSPLHF. CDR3 DNA: TGTGCCAGCAGTCCGGGACAGTATAATTCACCCCTCCACTTT.

A word on this clonotype: One junction end does not reproduce the germline sequence, and a read error may be involved. The V gene is TRBV7-7, the J gene TRBJ2-3, with D uncertain. CDR3 length equals 13 residues. The germline gives CDR1 SSHAT, CDR2 FNYEAQ (reference sequence). The CDR3 sequence: CASSLTALDTQYF. The CDR3 DNA reads TGTGCTAGCAGCTTAACAGCCCTAGATACGCAGTATTTT.

This clonotype was counted at least ten times. CDR3 coding DNA: TGCAGCGTTGAATCCCAGGCAGGCTATGGCTACACCTTC. It encodes CSVESQAGYGYTF. This rearrangement joins TRBV29-1 to TRBJ1-2; no definite D call. Germline CDR1 and CDR2: SQVTM and ANQGSEA. Trimming stripped 2 bases from V and 4 bases from J, with 11 bases between. The CDR3 has 13 amino acids. The full variable domain, completed using reference TRBV29-1 and TRBJ1-2, is SAVISQKPSRDICQRGTSLTIQCQVDSQVTMMFWYRQQPGQSLTLIATANQGSEATYESGFVIDKFPISRPNLTFSTLTVSNMSPEDSSIYLCSVESQAGYGYTFGSGTRLTVV.

The V and J genes are TRBV11-3 and TRBJ2-1; TRBD2 matches at 7 bases. This CDR3 region has 12 residues. J was trimmed by 9 bases and V by 3 bases; bases with no gene match: 2. CDR1 and CDR2 (germline): SGHNT, YENEEA. Written as DNA, the CDR3 is TGTGCCAGCAGCTTTATAGCGGGTGAGCAGTTCTTC. It translates to CASSFIAGEQFF.

This clonotype showed up just a few times. This chain's CDR3 is CASSQADSQNTEAFF. CDR3 nucleotide sequence: TGCGCCAGCAGCCAGGCGGACAGCCAGAACACTGAAGCTTTCTTT. The genes are TRBV4-1 and TRBJ1-1; tentative D call: TRBD1 (6 bases). Trimming left V 3 bases short and J 1 base short, with 12 bases between. This CDR3 spans 15 amino acids. Germline V gives CDR1 MGHRA, CDR2 YSYEKL.

At least ten counts were recorded for this clonotype. CDR3: CASNFPGRVRDEQFF. CDR3 nucleotide sequence: TGTGCCAGCAATTTCCCCGGGAGAGTACGCGATGAGCAGTTCTTC. This chain links TRBV5-6 with TRBJ2-1, with a weak D call TRBD2 (6 bases). The germline V and J ends were trimmed by 6 bases and 8 bases, with 21 bases remaining between them. The CDR3 is made up of 15 amino acids. CDR1 is SGHDT and CDR2 is YYEEEE in the germline V gene.

This clonotype was counted between two and nine times. The chain uses TRBV5-1 and TRBJ2-2; possible D gene TRBD2, 5 bases. Per germline, CDR1 SGHRS and CDR2 YFSETQ. This CDR3 has 17 amino acids. Trimming stripped 4 bases from V and 4 bases from J, with 20 bases between. The CDR3 region is CASSPRTGIFATGELFF. CDR3 sequence (DNA): TGCGCCAGCAGCCCACGGACGGGGATTTTCGCCACCGGGGAGCTGTTTTTT.